Included here is one T cell receptor (beta chain) sequence, with context. These data originate in a study of blood T cells in healthy people across ages. At the level of the study: About one barcoded beta molecule per two T cells was captured by template switching.

Germline CDR1 reads LNHDA; CDR2 reads SQIVND (reference sequence). Trimming cost V 4 bases and J 9 bases; bases outside gene matches: 6. The CDR3 spans 13 residues. Alongside a J-beta primer mix, a sample-barcoded 5' primer served in a second PCR lasting roughly 7 to 11 cycles. The template-switch adaptor, which had 12 random nucleotides, put a tag on each cDNA molecule. TCRdb processed the 5' RACE reads anew with MiXCR; each CDR3 protein has one entry. The sample contains about 670,000 distinct CDR3 sequences, approximately 40% of which appear only once. This sequence joins TRBV19 and TRBJ2-1; 7 positions match TRBD2. The sequence derives from a man at least 80 years old in good health. Material: blood. The CDR3 DNA reads TGTGCCAGTAGTAGCGGGAGTTATCGTGAGCAGTTCTTC. Translating it yields CASSSGSYREQFF.